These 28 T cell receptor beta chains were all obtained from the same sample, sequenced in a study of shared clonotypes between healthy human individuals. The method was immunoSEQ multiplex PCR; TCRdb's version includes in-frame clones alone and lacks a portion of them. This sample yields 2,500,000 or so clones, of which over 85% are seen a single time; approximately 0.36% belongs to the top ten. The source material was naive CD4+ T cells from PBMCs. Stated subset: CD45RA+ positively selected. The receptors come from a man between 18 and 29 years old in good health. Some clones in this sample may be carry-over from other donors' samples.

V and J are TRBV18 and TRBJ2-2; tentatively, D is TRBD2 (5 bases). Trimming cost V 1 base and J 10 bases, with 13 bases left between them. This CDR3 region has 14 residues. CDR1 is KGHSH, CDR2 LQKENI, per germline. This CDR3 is CASSPLEGTMELFF. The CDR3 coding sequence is TGTGCCAGCTCACCACTTGAGGGTACGATGGAGCTGTTTTTT. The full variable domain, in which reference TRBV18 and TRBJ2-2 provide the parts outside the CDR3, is NAGVMQNPRHLVRRRGQEARLRCSPMKGHSHVYWYRQLPEEGLKFMVYLQKENIIDESGMPKERFSAEFPKEGPSILRIQQVVRGDSAAYFCASSPLEGTMELFFGEGSRLTVL.

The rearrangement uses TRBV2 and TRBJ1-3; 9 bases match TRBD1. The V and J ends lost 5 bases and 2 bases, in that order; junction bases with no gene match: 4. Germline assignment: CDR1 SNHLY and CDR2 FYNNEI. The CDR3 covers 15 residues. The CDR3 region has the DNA TGTGCCAGCAGTATCCGGGACAGGGCTGGAAACACCATATATTTT. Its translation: CASSIRDRAGNTIYF.

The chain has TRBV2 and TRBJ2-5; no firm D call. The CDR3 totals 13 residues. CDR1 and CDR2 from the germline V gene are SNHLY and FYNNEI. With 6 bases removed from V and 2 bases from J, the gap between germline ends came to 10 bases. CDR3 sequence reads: CASRWGIQETQYF. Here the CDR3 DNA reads TGTGCCAGCAGATGGGGAATACAAGAGACCCAGTACTTC.

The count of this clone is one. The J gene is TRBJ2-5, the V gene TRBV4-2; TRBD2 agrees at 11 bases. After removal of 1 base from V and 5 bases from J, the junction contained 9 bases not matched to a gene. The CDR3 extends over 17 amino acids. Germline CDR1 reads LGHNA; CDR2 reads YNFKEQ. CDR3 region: CASSQGLSGRAGETQYF. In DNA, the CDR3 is TGTGCCAGCAGCCAAGGACTTAGCGGGAGGGCCGGGGAGACCCAGTACTTC.

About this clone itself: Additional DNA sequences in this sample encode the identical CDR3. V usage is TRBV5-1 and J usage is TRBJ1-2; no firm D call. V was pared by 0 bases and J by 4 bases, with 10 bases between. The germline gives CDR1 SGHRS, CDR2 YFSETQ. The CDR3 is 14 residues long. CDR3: CASSLAEGSYGYTF. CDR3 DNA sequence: TGCGCCAGCAGCTTGGCCGAGGGCAGCTATGGCTACACCTTC.

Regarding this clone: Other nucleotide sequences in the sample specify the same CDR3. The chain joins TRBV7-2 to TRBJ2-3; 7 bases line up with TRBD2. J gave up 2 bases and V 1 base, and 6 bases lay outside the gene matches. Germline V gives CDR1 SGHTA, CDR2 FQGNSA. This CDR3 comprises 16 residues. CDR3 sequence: CASSLVPGGITDTQYF. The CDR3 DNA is TGTGCCAGCAGCTTAGTTCCGGGAGGAATCACAGATACGCAGTATTTT.

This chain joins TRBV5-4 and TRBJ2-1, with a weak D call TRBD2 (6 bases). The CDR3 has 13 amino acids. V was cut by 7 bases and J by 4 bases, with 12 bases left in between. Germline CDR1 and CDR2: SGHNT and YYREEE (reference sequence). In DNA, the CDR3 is TGTGCCAGCGGGACTCCGACGTACAATGAGCAGTTCTTC. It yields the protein CASGTPTYNEQFF.

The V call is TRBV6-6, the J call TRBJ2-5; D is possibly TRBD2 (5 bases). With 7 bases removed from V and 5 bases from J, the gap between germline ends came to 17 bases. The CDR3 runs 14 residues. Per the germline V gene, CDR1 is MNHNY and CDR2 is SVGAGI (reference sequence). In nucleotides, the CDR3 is TGTGCCAGCAAGAAAACGATGGGCGGGGAGACCCAGTACTTC. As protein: CASKKTMGGETQYF.

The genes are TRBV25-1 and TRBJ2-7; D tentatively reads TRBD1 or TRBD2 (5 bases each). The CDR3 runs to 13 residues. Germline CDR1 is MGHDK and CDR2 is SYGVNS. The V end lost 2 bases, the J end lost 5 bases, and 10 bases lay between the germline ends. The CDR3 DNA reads TGTGCCAGCAGTGAAGGGGGTAAGCACGAGCAGTACTTC. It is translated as CASSEGGKHEQYF.

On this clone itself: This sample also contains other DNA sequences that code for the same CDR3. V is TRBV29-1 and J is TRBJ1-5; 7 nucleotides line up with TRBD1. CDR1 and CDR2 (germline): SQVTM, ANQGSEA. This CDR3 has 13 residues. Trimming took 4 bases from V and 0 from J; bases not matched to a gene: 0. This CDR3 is CSVGDSSNQPQHF. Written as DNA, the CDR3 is TGCAGCGTTGGGGACAGTAGCAATCAGCCCCAGCATTTT. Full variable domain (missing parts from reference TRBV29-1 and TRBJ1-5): SAVISQKPSRDICQRGTSLTIQCQVDSQVTMMFWYRQQPGQSLTLIATANQGSEATYESGFVIDKFPISRPNLTFSTLTVSNMSPEDSSIYLCSVGDSSNQPQHFGDGTRLSIL.

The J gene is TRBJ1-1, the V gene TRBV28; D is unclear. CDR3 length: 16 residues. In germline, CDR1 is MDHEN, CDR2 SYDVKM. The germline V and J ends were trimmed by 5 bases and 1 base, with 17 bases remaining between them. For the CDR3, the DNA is TGTGCCAGCAGTCTAGTCCCCGGGCGGGGGAACACTGAAGCTTTCTTT. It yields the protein CASSLVPGRGNTEAFF.

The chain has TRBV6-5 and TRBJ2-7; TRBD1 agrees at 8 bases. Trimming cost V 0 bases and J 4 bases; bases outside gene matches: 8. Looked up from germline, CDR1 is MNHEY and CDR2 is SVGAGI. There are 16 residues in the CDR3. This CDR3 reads CASSYSIPGGAYEQYF. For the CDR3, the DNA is TGTGCCAGCAGTTACTCGATCCCAGGGGGCGCGTACGAGCAGTACTTC.

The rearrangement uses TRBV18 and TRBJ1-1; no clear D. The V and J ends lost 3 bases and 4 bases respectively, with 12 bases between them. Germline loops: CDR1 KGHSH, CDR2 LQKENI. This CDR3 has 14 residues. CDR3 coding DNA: TGTGCCAGCTCACCGTATTGGGGAAGCACTGAAGCTTTCTTT. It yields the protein CASSPYWGSTEAFF. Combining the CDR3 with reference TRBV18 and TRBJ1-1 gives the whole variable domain NAGVMQNPRHLVRRRGQEARLRCSPMKGHSHVYWYRQLPEEGLKFMVYLQKENIIDESGMPKERFSAEFPKEGPSILRIQQVVRGDSAAYFCASSPYWGSTEAFFGQGTRLTVV.

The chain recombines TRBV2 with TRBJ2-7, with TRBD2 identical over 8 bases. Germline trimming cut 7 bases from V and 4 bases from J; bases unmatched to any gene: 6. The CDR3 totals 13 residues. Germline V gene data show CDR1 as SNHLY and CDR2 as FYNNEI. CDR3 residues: CASKAGARYEQYF. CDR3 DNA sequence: TGTGCCAGCAAAGCGGGAGCGAGGTACGAGCAGTACTTC.

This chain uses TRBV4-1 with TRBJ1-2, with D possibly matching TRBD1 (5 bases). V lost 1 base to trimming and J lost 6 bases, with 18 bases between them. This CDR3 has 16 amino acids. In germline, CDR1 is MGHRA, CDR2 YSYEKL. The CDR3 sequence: CASSQVAAGSIDGYTF. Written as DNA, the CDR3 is TGCGCCAGCAGCCAAGTAGCGGCAGGGAGTATCGATGGCTACACCTTC.

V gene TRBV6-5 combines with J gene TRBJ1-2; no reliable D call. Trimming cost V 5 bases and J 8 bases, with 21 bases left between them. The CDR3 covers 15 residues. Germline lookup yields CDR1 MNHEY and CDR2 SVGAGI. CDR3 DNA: TGTGCCAGCAGTCGCCTAAGGACCGGCCCGGGGGGCTACACCTTC. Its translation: CASSRLRTGPGGYTF.

The CDR3 coding sequence is TGTGCCAGCCCAGGACAGGGCCGGGTGAACACTGAAGCTTTCTTT. Protein product: CASPGQGRVNTEAFF. The rearrangement uses TRBV28 and TRBJ1-1; 8 bases align to TRBD1. V dropped 8 bases and J dropped 0; count of bases not matched to a gene: 8. Germline-derived CDR1 and CDR2 are MDHEN and SYDVKM. This CDR3 has 15 residues.

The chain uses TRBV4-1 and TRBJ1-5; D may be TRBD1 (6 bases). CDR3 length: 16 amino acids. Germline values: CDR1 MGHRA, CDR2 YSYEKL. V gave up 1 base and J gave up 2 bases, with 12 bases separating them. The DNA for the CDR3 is TGCGCCAGCAGCCAAGTGGGTCGGGGGCGCAATCAGCCCCAGCATTTT. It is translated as CASSQVGRGRNQPQHF.

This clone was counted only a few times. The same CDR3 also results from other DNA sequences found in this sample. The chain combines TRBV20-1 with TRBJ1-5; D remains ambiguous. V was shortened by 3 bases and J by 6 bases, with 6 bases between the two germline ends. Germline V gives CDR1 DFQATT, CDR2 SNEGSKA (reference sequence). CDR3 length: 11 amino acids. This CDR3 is CSASSSQPQHF. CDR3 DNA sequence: TGCAGTGCTAGTTCCTCTCAGCCCCAGCATTTT.

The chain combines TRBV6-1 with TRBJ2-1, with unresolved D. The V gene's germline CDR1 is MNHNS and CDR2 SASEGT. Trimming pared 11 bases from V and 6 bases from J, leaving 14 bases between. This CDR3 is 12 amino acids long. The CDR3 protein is CAVHRRGNEQFF. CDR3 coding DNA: TGTGCCGTACACCGTCGAGGCAATGAGCAGTTCTTC.

CDR3 DNA sequence: TGTGCCAGCAGTGAAGCGTGGCCCACGCAGGGTCAAGAGACCCAGTACTTC. Translated: CASSEAWPTQGQETQYF. The chain is built from TRBV6-1 and TRBJ2-5, with a possible D match to TRBD1 (5 bases). V gave up 0 bases and J gave up 2 bases, with 16 bases separating them. The CDR3 totals 17 residues. Germline assignment: CDR1 MNHNS and CDR2 SASEGT.

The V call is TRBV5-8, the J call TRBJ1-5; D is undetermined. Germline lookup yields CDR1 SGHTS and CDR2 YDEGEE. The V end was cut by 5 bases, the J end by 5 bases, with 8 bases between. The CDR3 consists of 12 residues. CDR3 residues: CASRWEHQPQHF. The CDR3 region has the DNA TGTGCCAGCAGATGGGAACATCAGCCCCAGCATTTT.

The CDR3 DNA reads as TGTGCCAGCAGCGAACAGGGGAGTAATGGCTACACCTTC. Residues: CASSEQGSNGYTF. The chain couples TRBV7-2 to TRBJ1-2; 7 nucleotides agree with TRBD1. The ends lost 5 bases at V and 6 bases at J; junction bases unmatched: 6. Germline V CDR1 and CDR2: SGHTA, FQGNSA. The CDR3 length is 13 residues.

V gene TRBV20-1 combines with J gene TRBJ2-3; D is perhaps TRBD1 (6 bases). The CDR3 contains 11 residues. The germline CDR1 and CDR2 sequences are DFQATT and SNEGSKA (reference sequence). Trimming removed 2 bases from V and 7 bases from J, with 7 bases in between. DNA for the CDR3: TGCAGTGCTAGAAGGGGGTATACGCAGTATTTT. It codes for CSARRGYTQYF.

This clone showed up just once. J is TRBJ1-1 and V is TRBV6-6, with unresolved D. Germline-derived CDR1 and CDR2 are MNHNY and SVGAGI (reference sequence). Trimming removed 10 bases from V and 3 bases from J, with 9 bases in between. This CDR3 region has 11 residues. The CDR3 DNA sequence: TGTGCCACGACAAGGGACACTGAAGCTTTCTTT. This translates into CATTRDTEAFF.

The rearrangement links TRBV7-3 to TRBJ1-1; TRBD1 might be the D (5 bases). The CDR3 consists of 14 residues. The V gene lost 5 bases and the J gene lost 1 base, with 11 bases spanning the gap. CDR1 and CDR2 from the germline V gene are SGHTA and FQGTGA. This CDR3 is CASSPGRGNTEAFF. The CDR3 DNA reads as TGTGCCAGCAGCCCGGGACGGGGGAACACTGAAGCTTTCTTT.

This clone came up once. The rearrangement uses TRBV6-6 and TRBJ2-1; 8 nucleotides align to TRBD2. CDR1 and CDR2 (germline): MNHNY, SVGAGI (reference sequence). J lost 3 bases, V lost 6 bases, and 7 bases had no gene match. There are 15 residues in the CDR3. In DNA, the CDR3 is TGTGCCAGCAGCAACATAGCGGGGTTCTACAATGAGCAGTTCTTC. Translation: CASSNIAGFYNEQFF.

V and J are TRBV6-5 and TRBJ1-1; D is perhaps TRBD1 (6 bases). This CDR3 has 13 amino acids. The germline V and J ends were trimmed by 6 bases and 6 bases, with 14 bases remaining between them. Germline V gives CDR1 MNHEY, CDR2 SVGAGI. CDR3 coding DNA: TGTGCCAGCAGCAAGGACAGCGGTGCTGAAGCTTTCTTT. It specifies CASSKDSGAEAFF.